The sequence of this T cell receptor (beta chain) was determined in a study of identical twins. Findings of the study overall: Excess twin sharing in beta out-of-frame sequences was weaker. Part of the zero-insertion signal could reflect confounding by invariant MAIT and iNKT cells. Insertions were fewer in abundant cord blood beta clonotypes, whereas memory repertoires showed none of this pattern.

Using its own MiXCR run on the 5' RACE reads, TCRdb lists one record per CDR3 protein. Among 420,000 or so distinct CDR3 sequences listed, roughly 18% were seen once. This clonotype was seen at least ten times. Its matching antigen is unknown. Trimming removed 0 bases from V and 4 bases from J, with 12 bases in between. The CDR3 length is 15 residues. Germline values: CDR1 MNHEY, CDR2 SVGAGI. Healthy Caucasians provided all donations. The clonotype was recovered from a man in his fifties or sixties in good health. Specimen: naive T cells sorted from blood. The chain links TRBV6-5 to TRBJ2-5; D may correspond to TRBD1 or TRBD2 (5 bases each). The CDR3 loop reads CASSYSGYGGETQYF. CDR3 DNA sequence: TGTGCCAGCAGTTACTCTGGTTATGGGGGAGAGACCCAGTACTTC.